One sample yielded the 6 T cell receptor beta chains listed below, sequenced in a study of CD8+CD57+ T cells in acquired aplastic anemia. Profiling that covered TCR beta VDJ and CDR3 relied on genomic DNA as its template. From the reads, TCRdb called clonotypes with MiXCR, one entry per CDR3 protein. The data hold around 150,000 distinct CDR3 sequences, with around 48% observed a single time. By flow cytometry, patients selected for sequencing had shown an expansion of CD8+CD57+ cells. Sequenced material: sorted CD4+, CD8+, or CD8+CD57+ T cells (not recorded which) from PBMCs. The receptor set was obtained from a human donor with aplastic anemia.

This clonotype was seen many times. The V gene is TRBV12-3 or TRBV12-4, the J gene TRBJ2-3; D perhaps matches TRBD2 (5 bases). The length of the CDR3 is 15 residues. V was pared by 3 bases and J by 0 bases, with 10 bases between. Written as DNA, the CDR3 is TGTGCCAGCAGTTTTTCGGGCGGGAGCACAGATACGCAGTATTTT. Encoded protein: CASSFSGGSTDTQYF.

Many counts were recorded for this clonotype. The rearrangement joins TRBV4-1 to TRBJ1-4; D gene ambiguous. There are 14 residues in the CDR3. The germline V gene encodes CDR1 MGHRA and CDR2 YSYEKL. The V gene lost 1 base and the J gene lost 8 bases, with 11 bases spanning the gap. CDR3: CASSQGGGYEKLFF. The CDR3 nucleotides are TGCGCCAGCAGCCAAGGAGGAGGGTACGAAAAACTGTTTTTT.

The genes are TRBV7-8 and TRBJ2-1; 8 bases are a match to TRBD2. V gave up 1 base and J gave up 7 bases; unmatched junction bases: 3. CDR3 length equals 14 residues. Germline CDR1 SGHVS, CDR2 FQNEAQ. This chain's CDR3 is CASSLGAGVNEQFF. The CDR3 DNA is TGTGCCAGCAGCTTAGGAGCGGGGGTAAATGAGCAGTTCTTC.

This clonotype came up many times. The chain joins TRBV11-2 to TRBJ2-7; possibly TRBD1 or TRBD2 for D (5 bases each). Germline V lookup: CDR1 SGHAT, CDR2 FQNNGV. The CDR3 is made up of 14 amino acids. Between the trimmed V and J ends, which lost 5 bases and 8 bases, there was a span of 19 bases. The CDR3 DNA is TGTGCCAGCAGCGGGTGGGACCTACCCGGGCAGCAGTACTTC. This gives the protein CASSGWDLPGQQYF.

A remark on this clonotype: Germline is not matched at one junction end, which may reflect a read error. The rearrangement joins TRBV9 to TRBJ2-2; D is perhaps TRBD2 (5 bases). CDR1 is SGDLS, CDR2 YYNGEE, per germline. The CDR3 runs to 12 residues. DNA of the CDR3: TGTGCCAGCAGCGCTAACACCGGGGTGCTGTGTTTT. The encoded protein is CASSANTGVLCF.

This clonotype has a single count. The chain is built from TRBV20-1 and TRBJ2-3; TRBD2 matches 10 bases. The CDR3 totals 14 residues. V lost 5 bases, J lost 8 bases, and 10 bases stayed unmatched. CDR1 and CDR2 (germline): DFQATT, SNEGSKA (reference sequence). The CDR3 is CSAHTSGVSSTQYF. As DNA, the CDR3 is TGCAGTGCTCATACTAGCGGGGTCAGTAGTACGCAGTATTTT.